Listed below are T cell receptor beta chains from one sample, sequenced in a study of CD8 T cells in ankylosing spondylitis. TCRdb independently ran MiXCR on the 5' RACE reads; one entry per CDR3 protein. In the table there are roughly 120,000 distinct CDR3 sequences, about 6.5% of which are singletons. Input material: blood, either unsorted or a sorted T cell fraction (not recorded which). Source of these receptors: a male donor with ankylosing spondylitis or in good health (not recorded which). Each CDR3 is given with its conserved first and last residue. The D gene is left open where the match is weak. Some rows have no size entry. The others give once, few or many, or a class for an expanded clone.

V gene,D gene,J gene,clone size,CDR3 DNA,CDR3 protein
TRBV7-9,.,TRBJ1-1,many,TGTGCCAGCAGCTTAGAGGGCCTTGAAGCTTTCTTT,CASSLEGLEAFF
TRBV7-6,.,TRBJ2-3,many,TGTGCCAGCAGCATTCAGGAGGGAGCAGATACGCAGTATTTT,CASSIQEGADTQYF
TRBV5-1,.,TRBJ2-3,few,TGCGCCAGCAGCTTGTGGGGGACCCGCACAGATACGCAGTATTTT,CASSLWGTRTDTQYF
TRBV5-1,TRBD1,TRBJ2-3,many,TGCGCCAGCAGCAGGACAGGGTCCACAGATACGCAGTATTTT,CASSRTGSTDTQYF
TRBV4-3,.,TRBJ1-2,many,TGCGCCAGCAGCCAAGATCAGAACAACTATGGCTACACCTTC,CASSQDQNNYGYTF
TRBV5-1,.,TRBJ1-1,many,TGCGCCAGCAGTCGGCTTATGAACACTGAAGCTTTCTTT,CASSRLMNTEAFF
TRBV27,.,TRBJ1-2,many,TGTGCCAGCAGTCCGGGCTATGGCTACACCTTC,CASSPGYGYTF
TRBV18,TRBD1,TRBJ1-2,many,TGTGCCAGCTCGCCCGACAGGGCGGAAGGCTACACCTTC,CASSPDRAEGYTF
TRBV7-9,.,TRBJ2-5,many,TGTGCCAGCAGCACGTTCCTTAGGCAGACCCAGTACTTC,CASSTFLRQTQYF
TRBV5-1,TRBD2,TRBJ2-3,many,TGCGCCAGCAGCTTGGGACTAGCGGCAGCCACAGATACGCAGTATTTT,CASSLGLAAATDTQYF
TRBV5-1,TRBD1,TRBJ2-3,.,TGCGCCAGCCGGACAGGGCAGACAGATACGCAGTATTTT,CASRTGQTDTQYF
TRBV5-1,TRBD1,TRBJ1-1,.,TGCGCCAGCAGCTTTGACAGGGCGGGGACTGAAGCTTTCTTT,CASSFDRAGTEAFF